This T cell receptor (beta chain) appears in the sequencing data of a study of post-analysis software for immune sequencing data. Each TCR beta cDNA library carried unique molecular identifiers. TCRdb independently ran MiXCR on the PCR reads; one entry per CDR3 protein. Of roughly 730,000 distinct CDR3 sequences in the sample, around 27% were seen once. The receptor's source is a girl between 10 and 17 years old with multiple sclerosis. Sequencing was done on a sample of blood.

DNA for the CDR3: TGCAGTGCTAGTCCGGGACAGGGTATGGGTCAGCCCCAGCATTTT. As protein: CSASPGQGMGQPQHF. The rearrangement uses TRBV20-1 and TRBJ1-5; 9 bases agree with TRBD1. The CDR3 runs 15 residues. The V segment lost 3 bases and the J segment 6 bases; nucleotides outside the gene matches: 9. CDR1 is DFQATT, CDR2 SNEGSKA, per germline (reference sequence).